This TCR beta chain originates from a study of molecular identifiers for immune sequencing clone quantification. In germline, CDR1 is SGHTS, CDR2 YDEGEE. The V and J ends lost 4 bases and 4 bases, in that order; junction bases with no gene match: 9. The CDR3 spans 16 residues. This clonotype was detected a few times. With listed TCR primers and previously described methods, bulk TCR libraries were prepared. One entry per CDR3 protein results from TCRdb running MiXCR on the PCR reads. The sample has about 65,000 distinct CDR3 sequences; around a sixth are singletons. A CD8+CD4-CCR7+CD45RA+ gate was used to sort naive CD8 T cells.

The chain employs TRBV5-8 and TRBJ2-2; TRBD2 agrees at 8 bases. The sequence was obtained from a human donor in good health. Some libraries in this study had Jurkat cell RNA spiked in. Specimen: naive CD8+ T cells from blood, with Jurkat cell RNA spiked in. Stated subset: FACS-sorted CD8+CD4-CCR7+CD45RA+ naive T cells. The chain's CDR3 is CASSPGTSGPTGELFF. The CDR3 nucleotides are TGTGCCAGCAGCCCTGGCACTAGCGGTCCCACCGGGGAGCTGTTTTTT.